These T cell receptor beta chains were read from a single sample in a study of T cells in Graves' hyperthyroidism and ophthalmopathy. TCRdb processed the multiplex PCR reads anew with MiXCR; each CDR3 protein has one entry. This table holds about 600,000 distinct CDR3 sequences, 16% found once. Sample: blood. The source is a woman aged 40 to 50 with Graves' ophthalmopathy. The CDR3 runs from the conserved cysteine through the conserved F or W. The order of the fields is V gene, J gene, CDR3 length, CDR3 protein.

v_call: TRBV19; j_call: TRBJ1-6; cdr3_length: 15; cdr3_aa: CASSMPQGAGSPLHF
v_call: TRBV18; j_call: TRBJ2-1; cdr3_length: 16; cdr3_aa: CASSPASGGGYNEQFF
v_call: TRBV5-1; j_call: TRBJ2-2; cdr3_length: 18; cdr3_aa: CASSLAELAVANTGELFF
v_call: TRBV28; j_call: TRBJ2-6; cdr3_length: 14; cdr3_aa: CASSSGFWANVLTF
v_call: TRBV18; j_call: TRBJ1-2; cdr3_length: 14; cdr3_aa: CASSPGPGQGGYTF
v_call: TRBV2; j_call: TRBJ1-2; cdr3_length: 14; cdr3_aa: CASSTTTLGYGYTF
v_call: TRBV27; j_call: TRBJ2-1; cdr3_length: 14; cdr3_aa: CASSLYHQGDEQFF
v_call: TRBV2; j_call: TRBJ2-2; cdr3_length: 16; cdr3_aa: CASRPRTGGYTGELFF
v_call: TRBV19; j_call: TRBJ1-1; cdr3_length: 13; cdr3_aa: CASSMRQGAEAFF
v_call: TRBV20-1; j_call: TRBJ2-1; cdr3_length: 13; cdr3_aa: CSARDPHVDPQFF
v_call: TRBV5-1; j_call: TRBJ1-6; cdr3_length: 15; cdr3_aa: CASSFRSSYNSPLHF
v_call: TRBV29-1; j_call: TRBJ1-2; cdr3_length: 13; cdr3_aa: CSAGQGLDYGYTF
v_call: TRBV2; j_call: TRBJ2-3; cdr3_length: 16; cdr3_aa: CASSVGGPLSTDTQYF
v_call: TRBV6-1; j_call: TRBJ2-5; cdr3_length: 15; cdr3_aa: CASMGTSGRVETQYF
v_call: TRBV11-2; j_call: TRBJ1-6; cdr3_length: 15; cdr3_aa: CASSYQTGANSPLHF
v_call: TRBV7-9; j_call: TRBJ1-3; cdr3_length: 15; cdr3_aa: CARRQDRTGGNTIYF
v_call: TRBV14; j_call: TRBJ2-5; cdr3_length: 18; cdr3_aa: CASSQSGTSGRAWETQYF
v_call: TRBV12-3/TRBV12-4; j_call: TRBJ2-1; cdr3_length: 15; cdr3_aa: CASSSRLAGGNEQFF
v_call: TRBV20-1; j_call: TRBJ1-1; cdr3_length: 13; cdr3_aa: CSARETDNTEAFF
v_call: TRBV28; j_call: TRBJ2-7; cdr3_length: 15; cdr3_aa: CASSFPSGLVYEQYF
v_call: TRBV10-3; j_call: TRBJ2-3; cdr3_length: 17; cdr3_aa: CAISELRDYQGPDTQYF
v_call: TRBV19; j_call: TRBJ1-3; cdr3_length: 17; cdr3_aa: CASHRGTQTLSGNTIYF
v_call: TRBV6-1; j_call: TRBJ1-2; cdr3_length: 17; cdr3_aa: CASSEALVGTGFRGYTF
v_call: TRBV10-3; j_call: TRBJ2-7; cdr3_length: 15; cdr3_aa: CAISGGQGAIGEQYF
v_call: TRBV6-2/TRBV6-3; j_call: TRBJ2-1; cdr3_length: 13; cdr3_aa: CASSYSILNEQFF